This TCR beta chain was identified during a study of T cell responses to AZD1222 COVID-19 vaccine. Study-wide background: It was second doses at about 4 or about 12 weeks that were pooled.

CDR1 is KGHSH, CDR2 LQKENI, per germline. This CDR3 has 14 amino acids. V lost 3 bases to trimming and J lost 2 bases, with 10 bases between them. Here immunoSEQ multiplex PCR was the method, and the copy in TCRdb shows in-frame clones only, minus some. The repertoire holds some 120,000 clones, with over 75% as singletons. Study-wide points: Donors, mostly white British, included more females; clonal diversity was possibly underestimated. Among vaccine-associated CD4 TCRs, coverage spanned spike, with dominance at 160-218 and 743-854. Repertoires were obtained solely post-peak T cell response.

This clone was counted once. Its antigen is not known. The V and J genes are TRBV18 and TRBJ1-1; no clear D gene. This specimen was peripheral blood, taken on day 0 of AZD1222 vaccination. The clonotype comes from an adult in good health. CDR3 nucleotides: TGTGCCAGCTCACCGCCGTTAGATAACACTGAAGCTTTCTTT. It translates to CASSPPLDNTEAFF.